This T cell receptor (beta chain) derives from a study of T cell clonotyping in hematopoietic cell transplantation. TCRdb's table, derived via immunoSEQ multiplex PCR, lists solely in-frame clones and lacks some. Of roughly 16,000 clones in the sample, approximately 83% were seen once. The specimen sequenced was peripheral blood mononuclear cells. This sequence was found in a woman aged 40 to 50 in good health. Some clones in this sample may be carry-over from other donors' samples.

CDR3 coding DNA: TGTGCCAGCAGCTTAGAGACAGGGAATCCCGCCTACGAGCAGTACTTC. Residues: CASSLETGNPAYEQYF. The chain is built from TRBV7-2 and TRBJ2-7; the match to TRBD1 covers 7 bases. The CDR3 has 16 amino acids. The germline CDR1 and CDR2 sequences are SGHTA and FQGNSA. Germline trimming cut 1 base from V and 2 bases from J; bases unmatched to any gene: 8. Complete variable domain (other parts from reference TRBV7-2 and TRBJ2-7): GAGVSQSPSNKVTEKGKDVELRCDPISGHTALYWYRQSLGQGLEFLIYFQGNSAPDKSGLPSDRFSAERTGGSVSTLTIQRTQQEDSAVYLCASSLETGNPAYEQYFGPGTRLTVT.